The 14 T cell receptor beta chains given below trace back to one sample, sequenced in a study of T cell responses to AZD1222 COVID-19 vaccine. Generated by immunoSEQ multiplex PCR, the TCRdb table keeps only in-frame clones and is missing some. The sample holds more than 95,000 clones, more than 85% seen once. The sequencing here drew on peripheral blood, taken on day 0 of AZD1222 vaccination. All receptors come from an adult in good health.

The chain uses TRBV28 and TRBJ1-5; D perhaps matches TRBD1 (6 bases). Germline V gene lookup returns CDR1 MDHEN and CDR2 SYDVKM. V lost 5 bases to trimming and J lost 2 bases, with 13 bases between them. CDR3 length: 15 residues. Here the CDR3 DNA reads TGTGCCAGCAGTACACAGGGCCCGGGCAATCAGCCCCAGCATTTT. This codes for CASSTQGPGNQPQHF.

This clone was observed once. This chain links TRBV7-9 with TRBJ2-1, with TRBD2 matching over 10 bases. There are 15 residues in the CDR3. J gave up 9 bases and V 1 base, and 6 bases lay outside the gene matches. Germline V gene lookup returns CDR1 SEHNR and CDR2 FQNEAQ (reference sequence). Written as DNA, the CDR3 is TGTGCCAGCAGCTTAGGGCTAGCGGGAGAGCTTGAGCAGTTCTTC. This encodes CASSLGLAGELEQFF. Supplemented by reference TRBV7-9 and TRBJ2-1, the full variable domain reads DTGVSQNPRHKITKRGQNVTFRCDPISEHNRLYWYRQTLGQGPEFLTYFQNEAQLEKSRLLSDRFSAERPKGSFSTLEIQRTEQGDSAMYLCASSLGLAGELEQFFGPGTRLTVL.

V gene TRBV11-2 combines with J gene TRBJ1-1; no definite D call. This CDR3 is built from 15 residues. The germline V gene encodes CDR1 SGHAT and CDR2 FQNNGV. The V end was cut by 1 base, the J end by 6 bases, with 15 bases between. This CDR3 reads CASSLGVGFRAEAFF. The DNA of the CDR3 is TGTGCCAGCAGCTTAGGAGTGGGGTTTCGGGCTGAAGCTTTCTTT.

The rearrangement joins TRBV27 to TRBJ2-7; no reliable D call. This CDR3 comprises 12 residues. CDR1 is MNHEY and CDR2 is SMNVEV in the germline V gene (reference sequence). V was cut by 4 bases and J by 4 bases, with 8 bases left in between. CDR3 sequence reads: CASSSASYEQYF. CDR3 nucleotides: TGTGCCAGCAGTTCGGCCAGTTACGAGCAGTACTTC.

J is TRBJ2-1 and V is TRBV19, with 8 bases fitting TRBD2. This CDR3 region has 15 residues. The germline CDR1 and CDR2 sequences are LNHDA and SQIVND (reference sequence). The V and J ends lost 7 bases and 6 bases, in that order; junction bases with no gene match: 11. Written as DNA, the CDR3 is TGTGCCAGTAACCCCCGCGGGGGGAGCGGCAATGAGCAGTTCTTC. Translated, it gives CASNPRGGSGNEQFF.

The V gene is TRBV24-1, the J gene TRBJ2-2; D is ambiguous. The germline gives CDR1 KGHDR, CDR2 SFDVKD. CDR3 length: 14 residues. V was clipped by 6 bases and J by 0 bases, with 7 bases between them. The CDR3 sequence is CATSPTSNTGELFF. The CDR3 nucleotides read TGTGCCACCAGTCCGACGTCGAACACCGGGGAGCTGTTTTTT.

The V gene is TRBV6-2 or TRBV6-3, the J gene TRBJ2-1; TRBD2 agrees at 9 bases. V lost 3 bases and J lost 4; bases outside the gene matches: 7. Germline V gene sequence: CDR1 MNHEY, CDR2 SVGEGT. This CDR3 is built from 16 residues. The CDR3 reads CASSYPAGGLYNEQFF. DNA of the CDR3: TGTGCCAGCAGTTATCCGGCGGGAGGGCTATACAATGAGCAGTTCTTC.

J is TRBJ2-1 and V is TRBV19, with 10 bases lining up with TRBD1. The CDR3 is 15 residues long. Looked up from germline, CDR1 is LNHDA and CDR2 is SQIVND (reference sequence). The ends lost 3 bases at V and 3 bases at J; junction bases unmatched: 2. CDR3 region: CASSIGTGVYNEQFF. CDR3 nucleotide sequence: TGTGCCAGTAGTATCGGGACAGGGGTCTACAATGAGCAGTTCTTC. The full variable domain, with the rest looked up from reference TRBV19 and TRBJ2-1, is DGGITQSPKYLFRKEGQNVTLSCEQNLNHDAMYWYRQDPGQGLRLIYYSQIVNDFQKGDIAEGYSVSREKKESFPLTVTSAQKNPTAFYLCASSIGTGVYNEQFFGPGTRLTVL.

CDR3 in amino acids: CASSFGARGETQYF. The CDR3 DNA sequence: TGTGCCAGCAGCTTCGGTGCAAGGGGAGAGACCCAGTACTTC. The chain employs TRBV7-3 and TRBJ2-5; D is possibly TRBD1 (5 bases). The CDR3 is 14 residues long. Looked up from germline, CDR1 is SGHTA and CDR2 is FQGTGA. Trimming stripped 3 bases from V and 4 bases from J, with 12 bases between.

The chain has TRBV7-9 and TRBJ1-4; no clear D gene. V was clipped by 1 base and J by 0 bases, with 18 bases between them. Germline lookup yields CDR1 SEHNR and CDR2 FQNEAQ (reference sequence). This CDR3 is 19 amino acids long. The CDR3 nucleotides read TGTGCCAGCAGCTTAGGGCCCCCAGTTTCCCCTGCAACTAATGAAAAACTGTTTTTT. Protein product: CASSLGPPVSPATNEKLFF.

The rearrangement joins TRBV9 to TRBJ1-1; D is possibly TRBD1 (5 bases). The CDR3 consists of 15 residues. V was cut by 6 bases and J by 4 bases, with 19 bases left in between. The germline V gene encodes CDR1 SGDLS and CDR2 YYNGEE. The CDR3 DNA follows: TGTGCCAGCACCCCTGGGGGGACGGGGAGCACTGAAGCTTTCTTT. This gives the protein CASTPGGTGSTEAFF.

V usage is TRBV21-1 and J usage is TRBJ1-1; the D call of TRBD1 is as the table states it, not checked on the DNA. TRBV21-1 is an annotated pseudogene. The length of the CDR3 is 12 residues. CDR3 region: CASSQIQGGAFF. CDR3 coding DNA: TGTGCCAGCAGCCAGATACAGGGGGGAGCTTTCTTT.

This chain links TRBV19 with TRBJ2-7; D uncertain. Looked up from germline, CDR1 is LNHDA and CDR2 is SQIVND (reference sequence). The V gene lost 5 bases and the J gene lost 0 bases, with 11 bases spanning the gap. This CDR3 comprises 14 residues. DNA for the CDR3: TGTGCCAGTAGTGTCGATTTAAGCTCCTACGAGCAGTACTTC. It specifies CASSVDLSSYEQYF.

This clone was seen just once. CDR3 residues: CASSPRGNTGELFF. CDR3 nucleotide sequence: TGTGCCAGCAGCCCCCGCGGTAACACCGGGGAGCTGTTTTTT. The chain has TRBV5-5 and TRBJ2-2; D not resolved. This CDR3 is built from 14 residues. Trimming cost V 4 bases and J 2 bases, with 9 bases left between them. The germline CDR1 and CDR2 sequences are SGHKS and YYEKEE (reference sequence).